The entry below gives a single T cell receptor beta chain sequence along with its context. This sample is part of a study of blood T cell repertoires in COVID-19. Overall study: Acute and convalescent COVID-19 specimens originated in the United States, Italy and Spain. Nucleic acid was either cDNA or gDNA, and it came from T cells, B-cell-depleted T cells, or PBMCs.

Trimming removed 5 bases from V and 4 bases from J; junction bases left unmatched: 4. CDR3 length: 13 residues. Germline V gene lookup returns CDR1 MDHEN and CDR2 SYDVKM. As originally analysed: Nucleated cell counts were estimated from reference gene primer amplification. Here immunoSEQ multiplex PCR was the method, and the copy in TCRdb shows in-frame clones only, minus some. That table supplies the V and J calls and clone size; D and trimming were determined from the DNA. Of 200,000 to 300,000 clones listed, around 84% are singletons. The genes are TRBV28 and TRBJ2-7; 8 nucleotides match TRBD2. The sequence was collected from a man aged 60 to 75 with acute or convalescent COVID-19. The sequencing input was peripheral blood. CDR3 region: CASSILAAYEQYF. CDR3 nucleotide sequence: TGTGCCAGCAGTATACTAGCGGCTTACGAGCAGTACTTC.